These 8 T cell receptor beta chains came from one sample sequenced in a study of siplizumab effects on memory and regulatory T cells. Using immunoSEQ multiplex PCR, the repertoire was profiled, and TCRdb retains in-frame clones only, with some absent. The repertoire holds about 69,000 clones, with approximately 89% as singletons. What was sequenced was Tregs sorted from blood. These receptors all come from a human donor in good health.

The chain employs TRBV5-4 and TRBJ2-1; D gene ambiguous. The CDR3 has 14 amino acids. CDR1 is SGHNT, CDR2 YYREEE, per germline (reference sequence). V was trimmed by 1 base and J by 5 bases, leaving 10 bases between them. The CDR3 loop is CASSLTQLNNEQFF. The CDR3 coding sequence is TGTGCCAGCAGCTTGACGCAATTAAACAATGAGCAGTTCTTC.

The gene calls are TRBV7-8 and TRBJ2-7; 7 nucleotides line up with TRBD2. The CDR3 has 14 residues. The germline V gene has CDR1 SGHVS and CDR2 FQNEAQ. V dropped 5 bases and J dropped 7; count of bases not matched to a gene: 11. CDR3 sequence (DNA): TGTGCCAGCAGCCTCCTAGCGGAGGGGATGGAGCAGTACTTC. Protein: CASSLLAEGMEQYF.

The CDR3 DNA reads TGCGCCAGCACCACACGCTACGAGCAGTACTTC. Its translation: CASTTRYEQYF. The chain combines TRBV10-2 with TRBJ2-7; D is ambiguous. CDR1 and CDR2 from the germline V gene are WSHSY and SAAADI. The V and J ends lost 7 bases and 3 bases respectively, with 7 bases between them. The CDR3 is made up of 11 amino acids.

This clone was detected a few times. This rearrangement joins TRBV18 to TRBJ2-7; the match to TRBD2 covers 7 bases. The CDR3 length is 14 residues. After removal of 6 bases from V and 1 base from J, the junction contained 6 bases not matched to a gene. Germline V lookup: CDR1 KGHSH, CDR2 LQKENI. The CDR3 protein is CASSARGGSYEQYF. The DNA of the CDR3 is TGTGCCAGCTCCGCCCGCGGGGGATCCTACGAGCAGTACTTC. The whole variable domain, remainder taken from reference TRBV18 and TRBJ2-7, is NAGVMQNPRHLVRRRGQEARLRCSPMKGHSHVYWYRQLPEEGLKFMVYLQKENIIDESGMPKERFSAEFPKEGPSILRIQQVVRGDSAAYFCASSARGGSYEQYFGPGTRLTVT.

The chain combines TRBV6-4 with TRBJ2-2, with D hard to call. The CDR3 sequence is 13 residues long. CDR1 and CDR2 from the germline V gene are MRHNA and SNTAGT. Trimming left V 3 bases short and J 4 bases short, with 6 bases between. The CDR3 region has the DNA TGTGCCAGCAGTGATACCCTCACCGGGGAGCTGTTTTTT. This translates into CASSDTLTGELFF.

The chain links TRBV5-6 to TRBJ2-7; TRBD1 matches 12 bases. The CDR3 sequence is 16 residues long. The germline CDR1 and CDR2 sequences are SGHDT and YYEEEE. V was pared by 4 bases and J by 0 bases, with 5 bases of the junction left unmatched. The CDR3 DNA is TGTGCCAGCAGCCCCGGGACAGGGGGCTACTCCTACGAGCAGTACTTC. This encodes CASSPGTGGYSYEQYF.

The chain links TRBV10-3 to TRBJ2-5; TRBD2 matches at 12 bases. The ends lost 8 bases at V and 5 bases at J; junction bases unmatched: 6. The CDR3 loop spans 14 amino acids. From germline, CDR1 is ENHRY and CDR2 SYGVKD. CDR3 nucleotides: TGTGCCATCGGGAGACTAGCGGGGGCGGAGACCCAGTACTTC. It encodes CAIGRLAGAETQYF.

The CDR3 spells CASSLVRGQVYEQYF. In DNA, the CDR3 is TGTGCCAGCAGCTTGGTAAGGGGGCAGGTCTACGAGCAGTACTTC. This sequence joins TRBV5-6 and TRBJ2-7; 7 bases line up with TRBD1. The germline CDR1 and CDR2 sequences are SGHDT and YYEEEE. V lost 0 bases to trimming and J lost 3 bases; unmatched junction nucleotides: 6. This CDR3 has 15 amino acids.